Listed below are T cell receptor beta chains from one sample, sequenced in a study of blood T cell repertoires in COVID-19. The method was immunoSEQ multiplex PCR; TCRdb's version includes in-frame clones alone and lacks a portion of them. Seen here are some 28,000 clones, 80% to 90% observed once, and the top ten hold roughly 9.1%. Sequencing was done on a sample of peripheral blood. Receptor source: a man in his sixties with acute or convalescent COVID-19. The CDR3 runs from the conserved cysteine through the conserved F or W. The D gene is left open where the match is weak. The size of a clone is reported for some rows only, either as once, few or many, or as a class for expanded clones.

j_call v_call clone_size d_call cdr3_aa cdr3_nt
TRBJ1-1 TRBV5-1 - TRBD1 CASSLAREGARITEAFF TGCGCCAGCAGCTTGGCCCGTGAGGGGGCCCGCATCACTGAAGCTTTCTTT
TRBJ1-1 TRBV20-1 - TRBD1 CSASGGTDMNTEAFF TGCAGTGCTAGTGGCGGGACAGACATGAACACTGAAGCTTTCTTT
TRBJ2-5 TRBV4-2 once TRBD1 CASSQDRGDRVGETQYF TGTGCCAGCAGCCAAGATAGGGGGGACAGGGTAGGGGAGACCCAGTACTTC
TRBJ1-1 TRBV5-1 - - CASSLAARGNTEAFF TGCGCCAGCAGCTTGGCCGCGCGGGGGAACACTGAAGCTTTCTTT
TRBJ2-7 TRBV15 - - CATSRPDSVFYEQYF TGTGCCACCAGCAGACCCGACAGCGTCTTCTACGAGCAGTACTTC
TRBJ2-1 TRBV5-6 - TRBD1 CASSLGGYNSYNEQFF TGTGCCAGCAGCTTAGGGGGCTACAACTCCTACAATGAGCAGTTCTTC
TRBJ1-1 TRBV3-1/TRBV3-2 - - CASSSPGFTEAFF TGTGCCAGCAGCTCTCCAGGGTTCACTGAAGCTTTCTTT
TRBJ1-6 TRBV3-1/TRBV3-2 - - CASSTGNSPLHF TGTGCCAGCAGCACAGGGAATTCACCCCTCCACTTT
TRBJ1-3 TRBV2 - - CASRAGNTIYF TGTGCCAGCAGGGCCGGAAACACCATATATTTT
TRBJ2-7 TRBV4-1 - - CETIRGSYEQYF TGCGAGACTATCAGGGGATCCTACGAGCAGTACTTC
TRBJ2-7 TRBV28 - TRBD2 CASSLTSGRPPEQYF TGTGCCAGCAGTTTAACTAGCGGGAGGCCCCCCGAGCAGTACTTC
TRBJ1-5 TRBV28 - - CAARRSNQPQHF TGTGCGGCGAGGCGTAGCAATCAGCCCCAGCATTTT
TRBJ2-7 TRBV10-1 - TRBD1 CASSESATGGSEQYF TGCGCCAGCAGTGAGTCGGCGACAGGGGGCTCCGAGCAGTACTTC
TRBJ2-3 TRBV24-1 - TRBD2 CATSVTGGAVSADTQYF TGTGCCACCAGTGTGACCGGGGGGGCCGTGAGCGCAGATACGCAGTATTTT
TRBJ2-7 TRBV5-4 few - CASSLYSYEQYF TGTGCCAGCAGCCTATACTCCTACGAGCAGTACTTC
TRBJ1-6 TRBV6-6 - - CASSYLTNSPLHF TGTGCCAGCAGTTACCTAACTAATTCACCCCTCCACTTT
TRBJ1-5 TRBV27 - TRBD1 CASRSRGIEPQHF TGTGCCAGCAGAAGCAGGGGGATTGAGCCCCAGCATTTT
TRBJ2-1 TRBV24-1 - TRBD2 CATSDAGRSHQFF TGTGCCACCAGTGATGCCGGGAGGAGCCATCAGTTCTTC
TRBJ2-3 TRBV11-2 few TRBD2 CASSLASGRATDTQYF TGTGCCAGCAGCTTAGCTAGCGGGAGGGCCACAGATACGCAGTATTTT
TRBJ1-3 TRBV6-5 - TRBD1 CASLRDRGENTIYF TGTGCCAGCCTTAGGGACAGGGGCGAAAACACCATATATTTT
TRBJ2-1 TRBV2 - - CASSEVDEQFF TGTGCCAGCAGTGAAGTAGATGAGCAGTTCTTC
TRBJ1-1 TRBV6-5 few - CASSSGANTEAFF TGTGCCAGCAGTTCAGGCGCGAACACTGAAGCTTTCTTT
TRBJ2-2 TRBV7-2 - TRBD1 CASSSYRGQDTGELFF TGTGCCAGCAGCTCTTACAGGGGGCAGGACACCGGGGAGCTGTTTTTT
TRBJ1-4 TRBV6-5 - - CASSYSGGPSNEKLFF TGTGCCAGCAGTTACTCAGGAGGACCCTCTAATGAAAAACTGTTTTTT
TRBJ2-2 TRBV5-1 - - CASSPPGLINTGELFF TGCGCCAGCAGCCCCCCGGGACTGATAAACACCGGGGAGCTGTTTTTT
TRBJ2-1 TRBV6-5 - TRBD1 CASSSGQVATNEQFF TGTGCCAGCAGCTCGGGACAGGTTGCGACAAATGAGCAGTTCTTC
TRBJ1-2 TRBV5-1 - - CASHLGGLEGYTF TGCGCCAGCCATCTGGGGGGGCTGGAGGGCTACACCTTC
TRBJ1-5 TRBV2 - - CASSADGGNQPQHF TGTGCCAGCAGTGCGGACGGGGGCAATCAGCCCCAGCATTTT
TRBJ2-5 TRBV20-1 - - CSATGETQYF TGCAGTGCTACCGGGGAGACCCAGTACTTC
TRBJ1-4 TRBV19 - - CASSMSYRVREKLFF TGTGCCAGTAGTATGTCCTACAGGGTGAGAGAAAAACTGTTTTTT
TRBJ2-7 TRBV4-1 - TRBD2 CASSRGTSGSYEQYF TGCGCCAGCAGCCGAGGGACTAGCGGGAGTTACGAGCAGTACTTC
TRBJ2-1 TRBV24-1 - - CATLGDNSYNEQFF TGTGCCACCCTAGGGGATAACTCCTACAATGAGCAGTTCTTC
TRBJ2-1 TRBV5-1 - - CAAAKGVGYNEQFF TGCGCAGCAGCCAAAGGGGTGGGTTACAATGAGCAGTTCTTC
TRBJ1-1 TRBV6-6 few - CASSYYGPDTEAFF TGTGCCAGCAGTTATTACGGTCCGGACACTGAAGCTTTCTTT
TRBJ1-6 TRBV19 - - CASSPSRGKTSPLHF TGTGCCAGTAGTCCATCCAGGGGTAAGACTTCACCCCTCCACTTT
TRBJ1-1 TRBV9 - - CASSTHGGLNTEAFF TGTGCCAGCAGCACCCACGGGGGGTTGAACACTGAAGCTTTCTTT
TRBJ1-5 TRBV19 - - CASSGTGGGNQPQHF TGTGCCAGTTCGGGTACGGGGGGCGGCAATCAGCCCCAGCATTTT
TRBJ2-1 TRBV28 - TRBD2 CASSLWGTSGLYEQFF TGTGCCAGCTCCTTATGGGGGACTAGCGGGCTCTATGAGCAGTTCTTC
TRBJ1-1 TRBV28 - - CASSFLGGVNTEAFF TGTGCCAGCAGTTTTCTGGGAGGGGTGAACACTGAAGCTTTCTTT
TRBJ1-5 TRBV6-5 - - CASRRGNQPQHF TGTGCCAGCAGACGGGGCAATCAGCCCCAGCATTTT
TRBJ1-3 TRBV6-6 - - CASSYKQGETGNTIYF TGTGCCAGCAGTTACAAACAGGGAGAAACTGGAAACACCATATATTTT
TRBJ2-1 TRBV15 - - CATSGTRYNEQFF TGTGCCACCAGCGGTACGAGATACAATGAGCAGTTCTTC
TRBJ1-2 TRBV28 - TRBD1 CASRPTGQGASGGYTF TGTGCCAGCAGGCCCACGGGACAGGGGGCATCGGGGGGCTACACCTTC
TRBJ1-2 TRBV2 - - CASSVGGRKPYTF TGTGCCAGCAGTGTCGGGGGGCGCAAACCCTACACCTTC
TRBJ1-4 TRBV9 - TRBD1 CASSPPGTGKLKLFF TGTGCCAGCAGCCCCCCCGGGACAGGGAAGTTGAAACTGTTTTTT
TRBJ2-7 TRBV3-1/TRBV3-2 once TRBD2 CASSPGLAGAEQYF TGTGCCAGCAGCCCCGGACTAGCGGGAGCCGAGCAGTACTTC
TRBJ1-1 TRBV7-9 few - CASLTQTLNTEAFF TGTGCCAGCCTGACTCAAACCCTGAACACTGAAGCTTTCTTT
TRBJ1-5 TRBV19 - - CASSLTGSNQPQHF TGTGCCAGTAGTTTGACAGGAAGCAATCAGCCCCAGCATTTT
TRBJ1-6 TRBV15 - - CATSRRARGSLTLHF TGTGCCACCAGCAGACGCGCCAGGGGCAGTTTAACCCTCCACTTT
TRBJ2-3 TRBV28 - - CATVRRGSSTDTQYF TGTGCCACCGTCCGGCGGGGATCTAGCACAGATACGCAGTATTTT
TRBJ2-1 TRBV7-2 - TRBD1 CASSRTGNGEQFF TGTGCCAGCAGCCGGACAGGCAATGGTGAGCAGTTCTTC
TRBJ1-2 TRBV24-1 - TRBD1 CATSDGQGTNYGYTF TGTGCCACCAGTGATGGACAGGGCACAAACTATGGCTACACCTTC
TRBJ2-4 TRBV21-1 - - CASSLRQTGMAKNIQYF TGTGCCAGCAGTCTCCGGCAGACAGGGATGGCCAAAAACATTCAGTACTTC
TRBJ2-2 TRBV6-2/TRBV6-3 - - CASSPYEGAGELFF TGTGCCAGCAGTCCGTATGAGGGAGCCGGGGAGCTGTTTTTT
TRBJ1-1 TRBV18 once - CASSPAGSTEAFF TGTGCCAGCTCACCAGCAGGGTCCACTGAAGCTTTCTTT
TRBJ1-5 TRBV11-1 once - CASSPGQNQPQHF TGTGCCAGCAGCCCCGGACAGAATCAGCCCCAGCATTTT
TRBJ1-1 TRBV15 - TRBD1 CATSQDRLLYTEAFF TGTGCCACCAGCCAGGACAGGCTCCTATACACTGAAGCTTTCTTT
TRBJ2-7 TRBV6-6 once TRBD2 CASSYDAGAAYEQYF TGTGCCAGCAGTTACGACGCGGGAGCGGCCTACGAGCAGTACTTC
TRBJ1-1 TRBV25-1 - - CASSPHEDTEAFF TGTGCCAGCAGTCCCCACGAGGACACTGAAGCTTTCTTT